Shown below are 21 T cell receptor beta chains from a single sample sequenced in a study of shared clonotypes between healthy human individuals. Measured with immunoSEQ multiplex PCR; TCRdb has only the in-frame clones, and not every one. The sample records about a million clones, about 75% being singletons. What was sequenced was memory CD4+ T cells sorted from blood. As for subset: CD45RA-negative fraction. Receptors originate from a man aged 18 to 30 in good health.

The rearrangement joins TRBV19 to TRBJ2-4; 7 nucleotides line up with TRBD1. The V gene end was trimmed by 4 bases and the J gene end by 0 bases; junction bases not matched to a gene: 9. The germline CDR1 and CDR2 sequences are LNHDA and SQIVND (reference sequence). This CDR3 has 17 residues. CDR3 bases: TGTGCCAGTAGTACCGGGACAGAAAATCTAGCCAAAAACATTCAGTACTTC. It codes for CASSTGTENLAKNIQYF.

For this clone: Other DNA sequences in this specimen translate into the identical CDR3. V and J are TRBV7-9 and TRBJ2-6; no clear D gene. The CDR3 extends over 15 amino acids. V was pared by 2 bases and J by 1 base, with 6 bases between. CDR1 and CDR2 (germline): SEHNR, FQNEAQ (reference sequence). The CDR3 loop reads CASSLMGSGANVLTF. The CDR3 bases are TGTGCCAGCAGCTTAATGGGGTCTGGGGCCAACGTCCTGACTTTC. The full variable domain, completed using reference TRBV7-9 and TRBJ2-6, is DTGVSQNPRHKITKRGQNVTFRCDPISEHNRLYWYRQTLGQGPEFLTYFQNEAQLEKSRLLSDRFSAERPKGSFSTLEIQRTEQGDSAMYLCASSLMGSGANVLTFGAGSRLTVL.

Of note for this clone: The sample contains more than one DNA sequence encoding this CDR3. J is TRBJ2-1 and V is TRBV5-1, with unresolved D. Trimming left V 1 base short and J 8 bases short, with 4 bases between. Germline lookup yields CDR1 SGHRS and CDR2 YFSETQ. The CDR3 runs to 11 residues. CDR3 nucleotide sequence: TGCGCCAGCAGCTTGATAGATGAGCAGTTCTTC. Translation: CASSLIDEQFF.

This clone came up a few times. The chain uses TRBV6-6 and TRBJ2-7, with 10 bases fitting TRBD1. The V gene's germline CDR1 is MNHNY and CDR2 SVGAGI (reference sequence). The CDR3 loop spans 14 amino acids. V was clipped by 8 bases and J by 5 bases; unmatched bases: 9. The CDR3 sequence is CASYGGQGYHEQYF. The CDR3 bases are TGTGCCAGCTACGGGGGACAGGGGTACCACGAGCAGTACTTC.

V gene TRBV2 combines with J gene TRBJ2-4; D gene uncertain. The CDR3 totals 14 residues. The V gene's germline CDR1 is SNHLY and CDR2 FYNNEI. The V end lost 7 bases, the J end lost 0 bases, and 10 bases lay between the germline ends. CDR3 bases: TGTGCCAGCAATTTGGGCTTAGCCAAAAACATTCAGTACTTC. As protein: CASNLGLAKNIQYF. Drawing the rest from reference TRBV2 and TRBJ2-4, the complete variable domain is EPEVTQTPSHQVTQMGQEVILRCVPISNHLYFYWYRQILGQKVEFLVSFYNNEISEKSEIFDDQFSVERPDGSNFTLKIRSTKLEDSAMYFCASNLGLAKNIQYFGAGTRLSVL.

The rearrangement uses TRBV7-2 and TRBJ2-1, with 14 bases that match TRBD2. This CDR3 is 17 amino acids long. CDR1 is SGHTA and CDR2 is FQGNSA in the germline V gene. With V trimmed by 0 bases and J by 10 bases, 8 bases remained unmatched. CDR3 DNA sequence: TGTGCCAGCAGCTTAGCGTCGACTAGCGGGGGGGCCGGGGAGCAGTTCTTC. It yields the protein CASSLASTSGGAGEQFF. The whole variable domain, filled in from reference TRBV7-2 and TRBJ2-1, reads GAGVSQSPSNKVTEKGKDVELRCDPISGHTALYWYRQSLGQGLEFLIYFQGNSAPDKSGLPSDRFSAERTGGSVSTLTIQRTQQEDSAVYLCASSLASTSGGAGEQFFGPGTRLTVL.

This clone was seen a few times. The rearrangement uses TRBV5-6 and TRBJ1-2, with D maybe TRBD1 (5 bases). The CDR3 sequence is 14 residues long. V gave up 4 bases and J gave up 4 bases, with 14 bases separating them. Germline V lookup: CDR1 SGHDT, CDR2 YYEEEE. In DNA form, the CDR3 reads TGTGCCAGCAGCCCTAGTTGGGGGGGCTATGGCTACACCTTC. Its protein is CASSPSWGGYGYTF.

V and J are TRBV29-1 and TRBJ2-3; TRBD2 aligns across 7 bases. J gave up 0 bases and V 4 bases, and 4 bases lay outside the gene matches. Germline loops: CDR1 SQVTM, CDR2 ANQGSEA. The CDR3 has 14 residues. As DNA, the CDR3 is TGCAGCGTTGGGGACTACTGGAGCACAGATACGCAGTATTTT. This sequence encodes CSVGDYWSTDTQYF.

This clone was observed a single time. This sequence joins TRBV7-2 and TRBJ1-5; tentatively, D is TRBD1 (5 bases). Looked up from germline, CDR1 is SGHTA and CDR2 is FQGNSA. Trimming shortened V by 1 base and J by 6 bases, and 16 bases separated the two germline ends. This CDR3 spans 16 amino acids. The CDR3 here is CASSLGTGGYGQPQHF. The CDR3 DNA reads TGTGCCAGCAGCTTAGGAACCGGGGGGTACGGTCAGCCCCAGCATTTT.

J is TRBJ1-2 and V is TRBV12-5, with 11 bases matching TRBD1. The trim removed 5 bases at V and 4 bases at J, leaving 6 bases unmatched. This CDR3 region has 15 residues. Germline CDR1 is LGHNT and CDR2 is FRNRAP. The CDR3 region is CASGTGTGGSYGYTF. In DNA form, the CDR3 reads TGTGCTAGTGGTACCGGGACAGGGGGATCCTATGGCTACACCTTC.

The chain is built from TRBV6-6 and TRBJ2-7; TRBD1 is a possible D gene (6 bases). This CDR3 has 14 amino acids. V was trimmed by 2 bases and J by 6 bases, leaving 14 bases between them. Germline values: CDR1 MNHNY, CDR2 SVGAGI (reference sequence). CDR3 sequence: CASSYVAGVGEQYF. The CDR3 region has the DNA TGTGCCAGCAGTTACGTAGCAGGGGTCGGCGAGCAGTACTTC.

The chain couples TRBV4-1 to TRBJ2-2; TRBD1 aligns across 7 bases. With V trimmed by 2 bases and J by 0 bases, 3 bases remained unmatched. Germline V gives CDR1 MGHRA, CDR2 YSYEKL. This CDR3 region has 16 residues. CDR3 nucleotides: TGCGCCAGCAGCCAAACGGACAGGACGAACACCGGGGAGCTGTTTTTT. Translated: CASSQTDRTNTGELFF.

This clone was detected once. As DNA, the CDR3 is TGTGCCAGCAGTGAAGGCACTAGCGGGAGCTTGCACGAGCAGTACTTC. It specifies CASSEGTSGSLHEQYF. This chain connects TRBV6-1 to TRBJ2-7, with TRBD2 identical over 11 bases. CDR1 is MNHNS and CDR2 is SASEGT in the germline V gene. This CDR3 spans 16 amino acids. With V trimmed by 1 base and J by 5 bases, 7 bases remained unmatched.

The V call is TRBV5-1, the J call TRBJ2-3; no clear D. V was clipped by 4 bases and J by 1 base, with 13 bases between them. This CDR3 spans 15 amino acids. CDR1 is SGHRS, CDR2 YFSETQ, per germline. For the CDR3, the DNA is TGCGCCAGCAGCCAGAAATTGGCCGGCACAGATACGCAGTATTTT. Translation: CASSQKLAGTDTQYF.

This clone has just a few counts. The chain has TRBV10-3 and TRBJ1-2; 7 bases fit TRBD1. Germline CDR1 reads ENHRY; CDR2 reads SYGVKD. The J segment lost 2 bases and the V segment lost 5 bases, leaving 5 bases of the junction unmatched. The CDR3 totals 14 residues. CDR3 DNA sequence: TGTGCCATCAGTAGGGACAGTTTAAACTATGGCTACACCTTC. It codes for CAISRDSLNYGYTF.

The rearrangement uses TRBV6-6 and TRBJ1-3; 11 bases are shared with TRBD1. The CDR3 has 16 residues. The germline V gene encodes CDR1 MNHNY and CDR2 SVGAGI (reference sequence). V dropped 6 bases and J dropped 2; count of bases not matched to a gene: 6. The chain's CDR3 is CASRVPGQGAGNTIYF. CDR3 bases: TGTGCCAGCAGGGTCCCGGGACAGGGGGCTGGAAACACCATATATTTT.

The chain recombines TRBV18 with TRBJ2-7; the match to TRBD1 covers 7 bases. This CDR3 comprises 14 residues. Germline trimming cut 5 bases from V and 0 bases from J; bases unmatched to any gene: 4. The V gene's germline CDR1 is KGHSH and CDR2 LQKENI. The CDR3 DNA sequence: TGTGCCAGCTCAGATAACAGGGGCTCCTACGAGCAGTACTTC. This translates into CASSDNRGSYEQYF.

The chain has TRBV6-1 and TRBJ1-2, with D tentatively TRBD1 (6 bases). V lost 2 bases to trimming and J lost 13 bases, with 20 bases between them. CDR1 is MNHNS, CDR2 SASEGT, per germline. The CDR3 is 14 amino acids. This chain's CDR3 is CASSERPEGGRFTF. The DNA for the CDR3 is TGTGCCAGCAGTGAAAGGCCGGAGGGGGGGCGCTTCACCTTC.

The chain couples TRBV29-1 to TRBJ2-5; D unresolved. V lost 4 bases, J lost 4 bases, and 16 bases lay in between. CDR3 length equals 14 residues. Germline CDR1 SQVTM, CDR2 ANQGSEA. CDR3 sequence (DNA): TGCAGCGTTGTTTGGCTTCCGGCCCCAGAGACCCAGTACTTC. Translating it yields CSVVWLPAPETQYF.

The J gene is TRBJ1-1, the V gene TRBV6-5; 7 positions match TRBD1. With 5 bases clipped from V and 5 bases from J, the junction kept 11 bases outside the gene matches. Germline values: CDR1 MNHEY, CDR2 SVGAGI. The CDR3 runs 15 residues. The CDR3, as DNA: TGTGCCAGCAGTGGAGTCGGGACAGTTGGGACTGAAGCTTTCTTT. The encoded protein is CASSGVGTVGTEAFF.

Concerning this clone: A much larger clone sits a single nucleotide away, making a read error possible. Within the sample, other DNA sequences also encode this same CDR3. CDR3 nucleotides: TGTGCCAGCAGCCGGGACAGCTCCTACGAGCAGTACTTC. Its translation: CASSRDSSYEQYF. The gene calls are TRBV27 and TRBJ2-7; TRBD1 matches at 7 bases. Germline CDR1 reads MNHEY; CDR2 reads SMNVEV (reference sequence). Losses at the gene ends were 6 bases for V and 0 bases for J; bases not matched to a gene: 2. This CDR3 has 13 residues.